This T cell receptor beta chain derives from a study of neurological immune-mediated disorders. Study-level results: Phylogenetic grouping assigned the repertoires of 18 of 34 multiple sclerosis patients to one related-CDR3 cluster, which constitutes a possible signature. Private repertoires in all groups were suggested by the finding that expanded clones across subjects shared no CDR3 amino acid sequences.

The CDR3 spans 15 residues. The germline V gene encodes CDR1 WNHNN and CDR2 SYGVQD (reference sequence). The V gene end was trimmed by 0 bases and the J gene end by 7 bases; junction bases not matched to a gene: 7. This clonotype was counted many times. Its target is unknown. A single run covered 15-18 subjects with over 160 million TCR-beta sequences. One entry per CDR3 protein, called by TCRdb with MiXCR from the 5' RACE reads. The sample lists approximately 50,000 distinct CDR3 sequences; 3.6% were seen once. The specimen sequenced was PBMCs. The rearrangement joins TRBV10-1 to TRBJ2-7; TRBD2 aligns across 9 bases. The sequence was obtained from a young man with multiple sclerosis. The CDR3 DNA sequence: TGCGCCAGCAGTGAGTCTTCGGGACTAGCTACAGAGCAGTACTTC. It yields the protein CASSESSGLATEQYF.